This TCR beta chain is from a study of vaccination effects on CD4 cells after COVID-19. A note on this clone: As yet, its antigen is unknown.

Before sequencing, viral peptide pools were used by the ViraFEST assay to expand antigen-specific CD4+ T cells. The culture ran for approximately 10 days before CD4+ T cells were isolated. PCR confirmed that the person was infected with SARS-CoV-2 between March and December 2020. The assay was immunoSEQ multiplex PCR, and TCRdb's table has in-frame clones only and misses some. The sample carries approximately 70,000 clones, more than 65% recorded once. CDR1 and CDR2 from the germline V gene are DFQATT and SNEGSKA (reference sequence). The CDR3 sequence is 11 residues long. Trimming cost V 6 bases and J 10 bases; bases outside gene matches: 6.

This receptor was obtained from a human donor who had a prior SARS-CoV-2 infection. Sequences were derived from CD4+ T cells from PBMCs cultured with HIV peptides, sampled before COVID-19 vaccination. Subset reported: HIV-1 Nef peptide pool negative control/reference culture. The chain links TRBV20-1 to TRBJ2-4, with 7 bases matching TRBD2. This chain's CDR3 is CSAGDYSIQYF. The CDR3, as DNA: TGCAGTGCCGGGGACTATTCAATTCAGTACTTC.